This TCR beta chain was sequenced during a study of shared clonotypes between healthy human individuals. The CDR3 is 17 residues long. V lost 2 bases and J 3 bases, leaving 19 bases between the germline ends. Germline CDR1 reads MDHEN; CDR2 reads SYDVKM. Produced via immunoSEQ multiplex PCR; TCRdb's table is partial and in-frame only. This sample carries a few million clones, 85% to 95% of them seen once, and the ten largest clones take about 0.39%. Sequencing was done on a sample of naive CD4+ T cells from PBMCs. Regarding subset: CD45RA+ positively selected. The genes are TRBV28 and TRBJ2-5; tentative D call: TRBD2 (5 bases). The source is a man aged 18 to 30 in good health. Some clones in this sample may be carry-over from other donors' samples. The CDR3 loop is CASSLPPLWAGEETQYF. CDR3 DNA: TGTGCCAGCAGTTTACCCCCCTTGTGGGCGGGTGAAGAGACCCAGTACTTC.